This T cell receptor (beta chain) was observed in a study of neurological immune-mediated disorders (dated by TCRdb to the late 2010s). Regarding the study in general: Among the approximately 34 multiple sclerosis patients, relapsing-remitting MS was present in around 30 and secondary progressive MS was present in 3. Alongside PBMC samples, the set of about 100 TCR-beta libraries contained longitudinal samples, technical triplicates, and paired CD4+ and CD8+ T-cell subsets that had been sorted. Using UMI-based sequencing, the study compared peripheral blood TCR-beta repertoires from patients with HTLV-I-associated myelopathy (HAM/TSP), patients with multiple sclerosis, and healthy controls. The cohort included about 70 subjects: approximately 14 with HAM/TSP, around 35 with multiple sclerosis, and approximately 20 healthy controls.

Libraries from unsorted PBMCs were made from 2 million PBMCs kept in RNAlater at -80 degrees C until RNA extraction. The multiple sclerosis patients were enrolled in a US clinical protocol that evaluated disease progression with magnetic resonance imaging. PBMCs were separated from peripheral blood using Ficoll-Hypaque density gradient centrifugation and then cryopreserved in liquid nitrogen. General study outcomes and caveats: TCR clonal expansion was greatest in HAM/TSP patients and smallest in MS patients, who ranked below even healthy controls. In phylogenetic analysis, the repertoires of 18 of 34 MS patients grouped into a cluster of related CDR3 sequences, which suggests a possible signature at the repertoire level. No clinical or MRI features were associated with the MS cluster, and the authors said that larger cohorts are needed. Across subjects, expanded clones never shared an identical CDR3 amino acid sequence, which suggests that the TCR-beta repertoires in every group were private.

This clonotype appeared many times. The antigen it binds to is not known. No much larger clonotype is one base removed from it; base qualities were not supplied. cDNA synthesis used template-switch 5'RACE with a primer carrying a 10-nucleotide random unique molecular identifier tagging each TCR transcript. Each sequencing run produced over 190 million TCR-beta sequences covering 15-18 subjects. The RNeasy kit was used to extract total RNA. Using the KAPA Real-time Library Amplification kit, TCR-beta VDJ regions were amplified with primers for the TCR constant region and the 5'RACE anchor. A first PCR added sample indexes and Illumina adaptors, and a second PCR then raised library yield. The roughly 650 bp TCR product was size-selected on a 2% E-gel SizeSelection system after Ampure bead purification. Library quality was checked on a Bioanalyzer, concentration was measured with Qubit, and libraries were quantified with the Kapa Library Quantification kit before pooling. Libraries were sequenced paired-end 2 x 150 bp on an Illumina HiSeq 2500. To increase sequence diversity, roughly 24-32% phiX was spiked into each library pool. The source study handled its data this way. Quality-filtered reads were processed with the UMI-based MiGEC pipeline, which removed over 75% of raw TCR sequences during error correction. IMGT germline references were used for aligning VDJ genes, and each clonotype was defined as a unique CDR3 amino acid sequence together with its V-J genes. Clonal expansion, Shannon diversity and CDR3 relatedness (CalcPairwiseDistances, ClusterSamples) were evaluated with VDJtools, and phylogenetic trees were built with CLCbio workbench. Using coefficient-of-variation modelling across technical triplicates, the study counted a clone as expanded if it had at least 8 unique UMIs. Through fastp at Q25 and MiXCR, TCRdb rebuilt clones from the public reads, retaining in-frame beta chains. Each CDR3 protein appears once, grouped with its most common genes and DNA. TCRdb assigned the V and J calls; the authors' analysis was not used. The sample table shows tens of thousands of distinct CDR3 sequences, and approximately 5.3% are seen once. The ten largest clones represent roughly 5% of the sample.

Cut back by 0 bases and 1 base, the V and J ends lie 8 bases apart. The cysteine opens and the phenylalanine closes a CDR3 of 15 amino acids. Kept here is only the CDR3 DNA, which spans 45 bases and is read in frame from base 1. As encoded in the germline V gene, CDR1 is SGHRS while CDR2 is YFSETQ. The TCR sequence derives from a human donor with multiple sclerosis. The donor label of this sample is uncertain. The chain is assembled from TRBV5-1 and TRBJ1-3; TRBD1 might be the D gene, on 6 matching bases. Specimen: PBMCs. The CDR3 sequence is CASSLGGASGNTIYF. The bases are TGCGCCAGCAGCTTGGGGGGGGCTTCTGGAAACACCATATATTTT.